Listed here are 32 T cell receptor beta chains from one sample, sequenced in a study of identical twins. MiXCR was run by TCRdb on the 5' RACE reads, yielding one entry per CDR3 protein. The sample lists about 530,000 distinct CDR3 sequences, approximately 20% occurring once. These same data were also listed under a study on yellow fever vaccine responses in identical twins.

The sequenced sample consisted of CD4+ T cells sorted from blood. All receptors come from a woman under 30 in good health.

The chain joins TRBV12-3 or TRBV12-4 to TRBJ1-1; 8 nucleotides agree with TRBD1. This CDR3 is built from 15 residues. Losses at the gene ends were 6 bases for V and 0 bases for J; bases not matched to a gene: 6. For the CDR3, the DNA is TGTGCCAGCAGACCCGGGACAGGATTGAACACTGAAGCTTTCTTT. Translating gives CASRPGTGLNTEAFF.

The chain joins TRBV2 to TRBJ2-1; no clear D. CDR1 is SNHLY and CDR2 is FYNNEI in the germline V gene. Trimming removed 8 bases at V and 8 bases at J, with 10 bases between. This CDR3 spans 11 amino acids. CDR3 residues: CASEIWDEQFF. The CDR3 DNA reads as TGTGCCAGCGAAATATGGGATGAGCAGTTCTTC.

The table lists this clonotype with a few counts. The chain uses TRBV11-2 and TRBJ2-3, with 8 bases fitting TRBD2. The CDR3 is 15 amino acids. The germline V gene has CDR1 SGHAT and CDR2 FQNNGV. With 3 bases clipped from V and 1 base from J, the junction kept 3 bases outside the gene matches. Here the CDR3 DNA reads TGTGCCAGCAGCTTCGTGACTAGCGGCACAGATACGCAGTATTTT. Encoded protein: CASSFVTSGTDTQYF.

The chain recombines TRBV20-1 with TRBJ1-3; D unresolved. V gave up 0 bases and J gave up 5 bases, with 5 bases separating them. The CDR3 spans 12 residues. Germline V gene sequence: CDR1 DFQATT, CDR2 SNEGSKA (reference sequence). The DNA for the CDR3 is TGCAGTGCTAGAGATACCCGAAACACCATATATTTT. Translating it yields CSARDTRNTIYF.

The CDR3 nucleotides read TGCAGTGCCCTACGTTGGGGTGTTGGCTCCTACGAGCAGTACGTC. This codes for CSALRWGVGSYEQYV. This sequence joins TRBV20-1 and TRBJ2-7; D ambiguous. CDR1 and CDR2 from the germline V gene are DFQATT and SNEGSKA (reference sequence). The CDR3 has 15 amino acids. V was shortened by 6 bases and J by 0 bases, with 18 bases between the two germline ends.

The sample holds a few counts of this clonotype. V usage is TRBV5-1 and J usage is TRBJ1-6, with D unclear. The CDR3 runs to 14 residues. CDR1 is SGHRS, CDR2 YFSETQ, per germline. With 0 bases removed from V and 8 bases from J, the gap between germline ends came to 9 bases. CDR3 region: CASSLAGYDSPLHF. In DNA form, the CDR3 reads TGCGCCAGCAGCTTGGCGGGATATGATTCACCCCTCCACTTT.

This clonotype was seen more than once but under ten times. J is TRBJ2-2 and V is TRBV5-1; 12 nucleotides agree with TRBD2. V trimming: 4 bases; J trimming: 5 bases; junction bases outside the gene matches: 12. The CDR3 has 18 residues. The V gene's germline CDR1 is SGHRS and CDR2 YFSETQ. CDR3 DNA: TGCGCCAGCAGCCCAACTAGCGGGGGGATCATCGGGACCGGGGAGCTGTTTTTT. Protein: CASSPTSGGIIGTGELFF.

Only a few counts were recorded for this clonotype. The chain employs TRBV28 and TRBJ2-7; 8 bases match TRBD1. This CDR3 is 15 amino acids long. The V gene end was trimmed by 6 bases and the J gene end by 4 bases; junction bases not matched to a gene: 11. Germline-derived CDR1 and CDR2 are MDHEN and SYDVKM. The CDR3 loop is CASRDGQGNRYEQYV. The CDR3 DNA reads as TGTGCCAGCAGAGATGGACAGGGAAATCGTTACGAGCAGTACGTC.

This chain links TRBV5-1 with TRBJ2-2; D may be TRBD1 or TRBD2 (5 bases each). CDR1 SGHRS and CDR2 YFSETQ come from the germline V gene. The ends were cut back, 7 bases at V and 1 base at J, with 8 bases in the middle. CDR3 length: 13 residues. CDR3 coding DNA: TGCGCCAGCGGAGGACAGAACACCGGGGAGCTGTTTTTT. As protein: CASGGQNTGELFF.

The table lists this clonotype with a few counts. V and J are TRBV11-3 and TRBJ2-3; maybe TRBD2 (5 bases). There are 16 residues in the CDR3. Germline V gene lookup returns CDR1 SGHNT and CDR2 YENEEA. Trimming shortened V by 5 bases and J by 7 bases, and 22 bases separated the two germline ends. CDR3: CASSPQELGWPYTQYF. The CDR3 DNA reads TGTGCCAGCAGCCCCCAGGAACTAGGTTGGCCGTATACGCAGTATTTT.

The gene calls are TRBV11-2 and TRBJ2-4; 7 bases match TRBD1. CDR1 and CDR2 (germline): SGHAT, FQNNGV. V lost 6 bases, J lost 7 bases, and 12 bases stayed unmatched. The CDR3 has 15 residues. In nucleotides, the CDR3 is TGTGCCAGCAGTCTCGACAGGGCGATCACCAACATTCAGTACTTC. Encoded protein: CASSLDRAITNIQYF.

With regard to this clonotype: Mismatch with germline at one junction end may stem from a read error. V and J are TRBV2 and TRBJ2-5; D unresolved. The length of the CDR3 is 13 residues. Germline-derived CDR1 and CDR2 are SNHLY and FYNNEI. The CDR3 loop is CASVLEIQETEYF. Here the CDR3 DNA reads TGTGCCAGCGTCCTAGAGATCCAAGAGACCGAGTACTTC. Using reference TRBV2 and TRBJ2-5 for the parts outside the CDR3, the full variable domain is EPEVTQTPSHQVTQMGQEVILRCVPISNHLYFYWYRQILGQKVEFLVSFYNNEISEKSEIFDDQFSVERPDGSNFTLKIRSTKLEDSAMYFCASVLEIQETEYFGPGTRLLVL.

This chain connects TRBV18 to TRBJ2-5; D is unclear. Germline CDR1 is KGHSH and CDR2 is LQKENI. V dropped 5 bases and J dropped 3 bases, with 19 bases sitting between them. The CDR3 has 16 residues. In DNA, the CDR3 is TGTGCCAGCTCAAAGAAAACCCTTCGGACGGAAGAGACCCAGTACTTC. Protein product: CASSKKTLRTEETQYF.

This clonotype was observed a few times. The chain combines TRBV29-1 with TRBJ2-2, with D unresolved. Germline V gene sequence: CDR1 SQVTM, CDR2 ANQGSEA. This CDR3 has 15 residues. V was cut by 4 bases and J by 0 bases, with 12 bases left in between. Here the CDR3 reads CSVVSSGPNTGELFF. In nucleotides, the CDR3 is TGCAGCGTTGTGAGTTCTGGTCCGAACACCGGGGAGCTGTTTTTT.

This clonotype turned up a few times. The rearrangement uses TRBV5-1 and TRBJ2-7; 11 nucleotides line up with TRBD1. Germline V CDR1 and CDR2: SGHRS, YFSETQ. The CDR3 runs 16 residues. Trimming removed 2 bases from V and 3 bases from J; junction bases left unmatched: 7. CDR3 region: CASSLTGTGGFYEQYV. The CDR3 DNA is TGCGCCAGCAGCTTAACAGGGACAGGGGGATTCTACGAGCAGTACGTC.

The CDR3 is CSARPSGLTDTQYF. CDR3 sequence (DNA): TGCAGTGCTAGGCCTAGCGGGCTTACAGATACGCAGTATTTT. The chain employs TRBV20-1 and TRBJ2-3, with TRBD2 matching 8 bases. With 3 bases clipped from V and 3 bases from J, the junction kept 5 bases outside the gene matches. Germline loops: CDR1 DFQATT, CDR2 SNEGSKA (reference sequence). The CDR3 runs to 14 residues.

The V and J genes are TRBV19 and TRBJ1-2; 7 nucleotides match TRBD1. Germline V lookup: CDR1 LNHDA, CDR2 SQIVND (reference sequence). V was pared by 4 bases and J by 4 bases, with 3 bases of the junction left unmatched. There are 13 residues in the CDR3. CDR3 sequence: CASSRQGPYGYTF. In DNA, the CDR3 is TGTGCCAGTAGTAGACAGGGTCCCTATGGCTACACCTTC.

This clonotype was seen only a few times. The chain uses TRBV7-9 and TRBJ2-7; D gene unclear. Germline loops: CDR1 SEHNR, CDR2 FQNEAQ (reference sequence). Trimming stripped 2 bases from V and 7 bases from J, with 15 bases between. The CDR3 spans 14 residues. The DNA of the CDR3 is TGTGCCAGCAGCTTAATACAGACACCAAGGGAGCAGTACGTC. Protein sequence: CASSLIQTPREQYV.

This clonotype occurred a few times. CDR3 coding DNA: TGTGCCAGCAGTCAATCCGGACAGGGTTGGTCACCCCTCCACTTT. Translation gives CASSQSGQGWSPLHF. The chain uses TRBV7-8 and TRBJ1-6; TRBD1 matches at 8 bases. V lost 6 bases to trimming and J lost 10 bases; unmatched junction nucleotides: 11. This CDR3 contains 15 residues. The germline V gene encodes CDR1 SGHVS and CDR2 FQNEAQ.

The sample holds a few counts of this clonotype. The V call is TRBV7-8, the J call TRBJ2-1; no clear D. The V end was cut by 4 bases, the J end by 7 bases, with 11 bases between. The CDR3 is 13 amino acids. From germline, CDR1 is SGHVS and CDR2 FQNEAQ. The CDR3 reads CASSSYPANEQFF. Written as DNA, the CDR3 is TGTGCCAGCAGCTCCTATCCGGCGAATGAGCAGTTCTTC.

The chain couples TRBV3-1 to TRBJ1-1; TRBD1 might be the D (5 bases). The CDR3 totals 16 residues. Trimming took off 4 bases at V and 6 bases at J, with 21 bases between the two ends. Germline CDR1 reads LGHDT; CDR2 reads YNNKEL (reference sequence). CDR3 sequence reads: CASSPLGSGNSAEAFF. CDR3 bases: TGTGCCAGCAGCCCCCTAGGGTCAGGGAATTCCGCTGAAGCTTTCTTT.

This clonotype occurred a few times. The chain employs TRBV5-1 and TRBJ2-5; the match to TRBD2 covers 7 bases. The CDR3 consists of 14 residues. With 4 bases clipped from V and 2 bases from J, the junction kept 5 bases outside the gene matches. Germline CDR1 reads SGHRS; CDR2 reads YFSETQ. The CDR3 region has the DNA TGCGCCAGCAGCCGACTAGCCAAACAAGAGACCCAGTACTTC. This sequence encodes CASSRLAKQETQYF. The variable domain in full, completed from reference TRBV5-1 and TRBJ2-5, reads KAGVTQTPRYLIKTRGQQVTLSCSPISGHRSVSWYQQTPGQGLQFLFEYFSETQRNKGNFPGRFSGRQFSNSRSEMNVSTLELGDSALYLCASSRLAKQETQYFGPGTRLLVL.

The rearrangement joins TRBV7-9 to TRBJ1-2; D not certain. CDR3 length: 14 amino acids. Trimming took off 1 base at V and 2 bases at J, with 8 bases between the two ends. CDR1 and CDR2 from the germline V gene are SEHNR and FQNEAQ (reference sequence). CDR3 sequence (DNA): TGTGCCAGCAGCTTAGGCCAGCTCAACTATGGCTACACCTTC. This sequence encodes CASSLGQLNYGYTF. Based on the CDR3 plus reference TRBV7-9 and TRBJ1-2, the full variable domain is DTGVSQNPRHKITKRGQNVTFRCDPISEHNRLYWYRQTLGQGPEFLTYFQNEAQLEKSRLLSDRFSAERPKGSFSTLEIQRTEQGDSAMYLCASSLGQLNYGYTFGSGTRLTVV.

The table lists this clonotype with many counts. The chain carries TRBV12-3 or TRBV12-4 and TRBJ2-5; 7 bases align to TRBD1. This CDR3 has 16 residues. V gave up 5 bases and J gave up 4 bases; unmatched junction bases: 13. The CDR3 protein is CASSPLTRGPAETQYF. The CDR3 DNA is TGTGCCAGCAGTCCACTCACTAGGGGGCCAGCAGAGACCCAGTACTTC.

The chain couples TRBV7-3 to TRBJ2-3; D call uncertain. The V gene lost 6 bases and the J gene lost 4 bases, with 8 bases spanning the gap. Germline V gene data show CDR1 as SGHTA and CDR2 as FQGTGA. This CDR3 comprises 12 residues. The CDR3 reads CASRSAADTQYF. In nucleotides, the CDR3 is TGTGCCAGCAGGTCCGCCGCAGATACGCAGTATTTT.

This rearrangement joins TRBV7-2 to TRBJ1-4; no clear D gene. CDR1 and CDR2 (germline): SGHTA, FQGNSA. The V end lost 1 base, the J end lost 8 bases, and 8 bases lay between the germline ends. The CDR3 runs to 13 residues. The CDR3 loop reads CASSLDGSEKLFF. CDR3 DNA sequence: TGTGCCAGCAGCTTAGATGGCTCGGAAAAACTGTTTTTT.

J is TRBJ2-4 and V is TRBV10-2, with D perhaps matching TRBD2 (6 bases). The V end was cut by 0 bases, the J end by 6 bases, with 15 bases between. This CDR3 contains 16 residues. Per the germline V gene, CDR1 is WSHSY and CDR2 is SAAADI. CDR3 region: CASSESTGRGLNIQYF. The CDR3 DNA sequence: TGCGCCAGCAGTGAGTCGACTGGGCGGGGTTTAAACATTCAGTACTTC.

V is TRBV7-3 and J is TRBJ2-2; maybe TRBD1 (5 bases). The CDR3 loop spans 14 amino acids. Germline V CDR1 and CDR2: SGHTA, FQGTGA. The V and J ends lost 5 bases and 6 bases respectively, with 13 bases between them. Here the CDR3 DNA reads TGTGCCAGCAGCCAAGGGGATTGGGCCGGGGAGCTGTTTTTT. Translating it yields CASSQGDWAGELFF.

This clonotype turned up a few times. The chain has TRBV5-1 and TRBJ2-2, with 9 bases aligning to TRBD2. The germline CDR1 and CDR2 sequences are SGHRS and YFSETQ. CDR3 length equals 16 residues. Trimming at V came to 4 bases and at J to 3 bases, leaving 7 bases not matched to a gene. This chain's CDR3 is CASSNSGSFDTGELFF. The DNA for the CDR3 is TGCGCCAGCAGCAATAGCGGGAGCTTCGACACCGGGGAGCTGTTTTTT.

The rearrangement joins TRBV9 to TRBJ2-1, with 9 positions matching TRBD2. Unmatched junction bases numbered 19, after V lost 0 bases and J lost 9 bases. Germline CDR1 and CDR2: SGDLS and YYNGEE. CDR3 length equals 19 residues. This chain's CDR3 is CASSVATGTSGLKYGEQFF. CDR3 coding DNA: TGTGCCAGCAGCGTAGCCACGGGTACTAGCGGGCTAAAGTATGGTGAGCAGTTCTTC.

This clonotype was seen just once. This chain joins TRBV20-1 and TRBJ2-3; a possible D gene is TRBD1 (6 bases). CDR1 is DFQATT, CDR2 SNEGSKA, per germline (reference sequence). This CDR3 contains 17 residues. This chain's CDR3 is CSPKGTPKPPATDTQYF. The CDR3 DNA reads as TGCAGCCCGAAGGGGACACCCAAGCCGCCAGCCACAGATACGCAGTATTTT.

This clonotype has more than one count but fewer than ten. The CDR3 loop is CASSESTGTAVFF. DNA for the CDR3: TGCGCCAGCAGTGAATCGACGGGTACTGCAGTTTTCTTC. The rearrangement uses TRBV10-2 and TRBJ2-1; no firm D call. V was shortened by 3 bases and J by 16 bases, with 19 bases between the two germline ends. Germline V gene data show CDR1 as WSHSY and CDR2 as SAAADI. The CDR3 spans 13 residues.